Reported below is one TCR beta chain. Its target is not known. The length of the CDR3 is 16 residues. V dropped 2 bases and J dropped 10; count of bases not matched to a gene: 10. Per the germline V gene, CDR1 is SGHTA and CDR2 is FQGNSA. This sample stems from a study of cytomegalovirus exposure and HLA in healthy donors. Study information: An early data release held tens of millions of unique TCRs from HLA-typed donors.

Primers: 60 Vbeta forward and 13 Jbeta reverse. Profiling relied on immunoSEQ multiplex PCR, and the TCRdb table lists in-frame clones only, not all of them. The table has approximately 81,000 clones, approximately 84% seen once. Study-wide results and caveats: Presence/absence comparisons presumed near-even sequencing depth among donors. Exclusion as indistinguishable affected some V segments, including TRBV6-2 and TRBV6-3.

The V call is TRBV7-2, the J call TRBJ2-1, with TRBD2 matching over 11 bases. Specimen: PBMCs. The sequence derives from a woman aged 45-65 years in good health and CMV-seronegative. CDR3 coding DNA: TGTGCCAGCAGCTTACAATTACTAGCGGGAGCTTTGGAGCAGTTCTTC. Protein product: CASSLQLLAGALEQFF.